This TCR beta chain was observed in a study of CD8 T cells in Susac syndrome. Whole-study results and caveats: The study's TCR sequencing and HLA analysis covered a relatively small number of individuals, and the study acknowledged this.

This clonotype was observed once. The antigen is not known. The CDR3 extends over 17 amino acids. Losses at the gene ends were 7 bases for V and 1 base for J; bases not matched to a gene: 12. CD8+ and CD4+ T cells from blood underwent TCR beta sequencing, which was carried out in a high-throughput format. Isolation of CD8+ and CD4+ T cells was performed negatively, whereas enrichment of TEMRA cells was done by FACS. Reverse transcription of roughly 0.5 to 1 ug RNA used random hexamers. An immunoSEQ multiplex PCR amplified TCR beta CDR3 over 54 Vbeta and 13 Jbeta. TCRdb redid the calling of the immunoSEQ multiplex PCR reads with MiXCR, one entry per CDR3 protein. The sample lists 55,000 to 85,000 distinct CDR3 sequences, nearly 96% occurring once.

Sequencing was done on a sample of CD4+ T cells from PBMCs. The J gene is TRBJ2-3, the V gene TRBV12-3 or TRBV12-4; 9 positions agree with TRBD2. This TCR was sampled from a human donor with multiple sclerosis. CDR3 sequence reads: CASTGGASGVRTDTQYF. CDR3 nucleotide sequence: TGTGCCAGCACCGGGGGGGCTAGCGGGGTTCGCACAGATACGCAGTATTTT.